One T cell receptor (beta chain) is described in this entry. Germline V gene sequence: CDR1 SGDLS, CDR2 YYNGEE. This CDR3 is 15 amino acids long. V was pared by 6 bases and J by 9 bases, with 14 bases of the junction left unmatched. The entry originates in a study of blood T cell repertoires in COVID-19. Ages ranged from about 18 to 90 years, with residence in under 25 US areas. Participants' reported clinical history set cohort assignment. Before being deemed recovered, Cohort 3 donors had two negative PCRs, clearance, or symptom resolution. In the original processing: From reference gene primer amplification, estimates of nucleated cell counts were derived. Sequencing used immunoSEQ multiplex PCR; TCRdb keeps in-frame clones, though not all of them. V, J and clone size are taken as reported in that table, and D and trimming were inferred from the DNA itself. The data show 150,000 or so clones, roughly 79% seen once.

Sequenced: PBMCs or T cells enriched from blood (not recorded which). The V and J genes are TRBV9 and TRBJ2-1, with 8 bases matching TRBD1. The source is a woman aged 45-60 years who had recovered from COVID-19. DNA of the CDR3: TGTGCCAGCACCGGAGGGACACAGGGGGTTGGTGAGCAGTTCTTC. Translation: CASTGGTQGVGEQFF.